A selection of T cell receptor beta chains follows, all from one sample in a study of blood T cell repertoires in COVID-19. This table comes from immunoSEQ multiplex PCR, and its TCRdb copy is limited to in-frame clones, with some not included. Among approximately 230,000 clones listed, more than 75% were seen once. The sequenced sample was PBMCs or T cells enriched from blood (not recorded which). Every receptor here comes from a man aged 35 to 55 who had recovered from COVID-19. Each CDR3 is given without its conserved first and last residue.

v_gene: TRBV7-3
j_gene: TRBJ2-3
CDR3aa: ASSLGLDTDTQY

v_gene: TRBV4-3
j_gene: TRBJ1-2
CDR3aa: ASNQGPQGDYGYT

v_gene: TRBV6-5
j_gene: TRBJ2-7
CDR3aa: ASSREGYEQY

v_gene: TRBV27
j_gene: TRBJ1-6
CDR3aa: ASSLVQANSPLH

v_gene: TRBV6-5
j_gene: TRBJ2-3
CDR3aa: ASSARLPVGQAQY

v_gene: TRBV11-2
j_gene: TRBJ2-6
CDR3aa: ASTKTSGGAGANVLT

v_gene: TRBV5-1
j_gene: TRBJ2-7
CDR3aa: ASSLASASGGREQY

v_gene: TRBV3-1/TRBV3-2
j_gene: TRBJ2-3
CDR3aa: ASSPRGPRTDTQY

v_gene: TRBV5-5
j_gene: TRBJ2-1
CDR3aa: ASSLTVDYNEQF

v_gene: TRBV30
j_gene: TRBJ2-1
CDR3aa: AWGYTSGNEQF

v_gene: TRBV5-1
j_gene: TRBJ2-5
CDR3aa: ASLPSPGGMEETQY